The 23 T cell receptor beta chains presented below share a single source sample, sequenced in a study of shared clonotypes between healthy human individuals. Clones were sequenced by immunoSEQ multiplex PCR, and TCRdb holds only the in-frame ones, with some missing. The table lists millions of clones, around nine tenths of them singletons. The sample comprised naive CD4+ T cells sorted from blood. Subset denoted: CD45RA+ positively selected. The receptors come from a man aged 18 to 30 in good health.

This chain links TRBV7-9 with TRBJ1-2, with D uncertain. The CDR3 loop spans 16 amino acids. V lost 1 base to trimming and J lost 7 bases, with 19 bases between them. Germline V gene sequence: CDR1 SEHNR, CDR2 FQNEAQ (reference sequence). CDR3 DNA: TGTGCCAGCAGCTTAGAACCGCAGTCGGTTTCATCTGGCTACACCTTC. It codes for CASSLEPQSVSSGYTF.

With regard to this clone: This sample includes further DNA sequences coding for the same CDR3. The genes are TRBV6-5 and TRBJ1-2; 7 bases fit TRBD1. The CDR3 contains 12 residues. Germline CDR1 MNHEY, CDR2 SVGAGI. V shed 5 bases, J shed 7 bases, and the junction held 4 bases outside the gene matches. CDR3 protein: CASSRQGFGYTF. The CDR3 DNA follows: TGTGCCAGCAGTCGACAGGGATTTGGCTACACCTTC.

This CDR3 is CASSEFKGGRSTEAFF. The CDR3 coding sequence is TGTGCCAGCAGTGAATTTAAGGGGGGCCGTTCCACTGAAGCTTTCTTT. The V gene is TRBV25-1, the J gene TRBJ1-1, with D perhaps matching TRBD1 (6 bases). Trimming stripped 1 base from V and 4 bases from J, with 16 bases between. Germline lookup yields CDR1 MGHDK and CDR2 SYGVNS. This CDR3 spans 16 amino acids.

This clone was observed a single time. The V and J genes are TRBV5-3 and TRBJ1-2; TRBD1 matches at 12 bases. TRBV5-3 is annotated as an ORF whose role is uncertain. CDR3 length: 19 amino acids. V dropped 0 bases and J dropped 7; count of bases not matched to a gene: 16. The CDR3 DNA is TGTGCCAGAAGCTTGGTTCCGGGTAGTGCGGGACAGGGGGCCTTTGGCTACACCTTC. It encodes CARSLVPGSAGQGAFGYTF.

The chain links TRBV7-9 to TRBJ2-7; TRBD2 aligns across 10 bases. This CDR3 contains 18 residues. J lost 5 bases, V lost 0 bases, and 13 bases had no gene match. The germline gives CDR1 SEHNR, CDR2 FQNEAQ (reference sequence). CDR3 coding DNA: TGTGCCAGCAGCTTAGCTCCGGGACTAGCGCACTCCCTCAACGAGCAGTACTTC. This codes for CASSLAPGLAHSLNEQYF.

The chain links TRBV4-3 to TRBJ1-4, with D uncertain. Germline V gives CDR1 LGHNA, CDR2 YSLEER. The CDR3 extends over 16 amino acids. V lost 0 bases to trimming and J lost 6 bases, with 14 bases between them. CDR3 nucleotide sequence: TGCGCCAGCAGCCAAGATATTCGGCCTGAATATGAAAAACTGTTTTTT. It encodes CASSQDIRPEYEKLFF.

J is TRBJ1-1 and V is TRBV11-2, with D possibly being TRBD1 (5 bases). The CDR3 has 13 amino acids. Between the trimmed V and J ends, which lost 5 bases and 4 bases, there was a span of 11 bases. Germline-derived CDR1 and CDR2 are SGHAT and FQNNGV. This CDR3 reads CASSPTARTEAFF. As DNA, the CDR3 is TGTGCCAGCAGCCCGACAGCACGCACTGAAGCTTTCTTT.

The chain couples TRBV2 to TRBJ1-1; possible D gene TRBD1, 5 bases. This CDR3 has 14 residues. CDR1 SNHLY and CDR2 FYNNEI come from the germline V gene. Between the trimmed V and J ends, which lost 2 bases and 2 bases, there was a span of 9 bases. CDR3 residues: CASSESGPNTEAFF. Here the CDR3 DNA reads TGTGCCAGCAGTGAATCAGGGCCAAACACTGAAGCTTTCTTT.

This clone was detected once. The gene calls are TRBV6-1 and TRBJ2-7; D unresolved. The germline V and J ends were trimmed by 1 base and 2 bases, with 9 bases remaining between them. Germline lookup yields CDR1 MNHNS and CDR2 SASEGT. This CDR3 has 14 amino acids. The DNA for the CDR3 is TGTGCCAGCAGTGAAGTGGTAGGTACCTACGAGCAGTACTTC. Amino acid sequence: CASSEVVGTYEQYF.

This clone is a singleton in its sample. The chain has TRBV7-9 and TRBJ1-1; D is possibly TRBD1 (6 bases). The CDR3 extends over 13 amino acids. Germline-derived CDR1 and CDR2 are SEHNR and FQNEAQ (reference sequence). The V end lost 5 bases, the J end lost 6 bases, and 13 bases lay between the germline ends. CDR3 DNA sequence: TGTGCCAGCAGCCCCCAAAGGGGGGCTGAAGCTTTCTTT. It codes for CASSPQRGAEAFF.

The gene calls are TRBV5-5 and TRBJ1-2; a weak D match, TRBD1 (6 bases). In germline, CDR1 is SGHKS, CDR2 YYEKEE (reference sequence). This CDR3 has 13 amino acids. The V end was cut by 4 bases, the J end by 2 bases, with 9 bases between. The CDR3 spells CASSEQGNYGYTF. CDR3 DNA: TGTGCCAGCAGCGAACAGGGAAACTATGGCTACACCTTC.

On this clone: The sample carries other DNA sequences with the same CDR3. The CDR3 is CASSFSGNTGELFF. The CDR3 DNA follows: TGCGCCAGCAGCTTCTCTGGTAACACCGGGGAGCTGTTTTTT. The rearrangement joins TRBV5-1 to TRBJ2-2; D ambiguous. Germline CDR1 is SGHRS and CDR2 is YFSETQ. The CDR3 contains 14 residues. V lost 2 bases, J lost 2 bases, and 7 bases lay in between. Complete variable domain (other parts from reference TRBV5-1 and TRBJ2-2): KAGVTQTPRYLIKTRGQQVTLSCSPISGHRSVSWYQQTPGQGLQFLFEYFSETQRNKGNFPGRFSGRQFSNSRSEMNVSTLELGDSALYLCASSFSGNTGELFFGEGSRLTVL.

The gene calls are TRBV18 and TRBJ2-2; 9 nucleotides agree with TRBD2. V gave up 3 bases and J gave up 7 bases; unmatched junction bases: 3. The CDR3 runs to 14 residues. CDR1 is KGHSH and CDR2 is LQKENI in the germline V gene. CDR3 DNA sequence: TGTGCCAGCTCACCTAGCGGGAGCGGCGGGGAGCTGTTTTTT. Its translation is CASSPSGSGGELFF.

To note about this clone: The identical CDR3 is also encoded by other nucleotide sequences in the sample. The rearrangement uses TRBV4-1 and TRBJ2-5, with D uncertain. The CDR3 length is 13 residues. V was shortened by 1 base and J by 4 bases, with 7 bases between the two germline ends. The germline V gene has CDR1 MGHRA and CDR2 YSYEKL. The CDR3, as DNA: TGCGCCAGCAGCCAAGCAGTTCCAGAGACCCAGTACTTC. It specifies CASSQAVPETQYF.

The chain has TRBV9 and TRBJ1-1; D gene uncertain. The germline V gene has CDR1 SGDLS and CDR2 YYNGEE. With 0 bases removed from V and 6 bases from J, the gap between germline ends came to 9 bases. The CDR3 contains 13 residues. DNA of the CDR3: TGTGCCAGCAGCGTAGTGGTAGGATCTGAAGCTTTCTTT. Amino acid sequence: CASSVVVGSEAFF.

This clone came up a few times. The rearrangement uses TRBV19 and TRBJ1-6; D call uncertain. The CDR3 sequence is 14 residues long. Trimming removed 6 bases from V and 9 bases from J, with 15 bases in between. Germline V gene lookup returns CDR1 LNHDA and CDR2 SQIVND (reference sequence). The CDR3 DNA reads TGTGCCAGTAGCTACGGGCAGGCGGGTTCACCCCTCCACTTT. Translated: CASSYGQAGSPLHF.

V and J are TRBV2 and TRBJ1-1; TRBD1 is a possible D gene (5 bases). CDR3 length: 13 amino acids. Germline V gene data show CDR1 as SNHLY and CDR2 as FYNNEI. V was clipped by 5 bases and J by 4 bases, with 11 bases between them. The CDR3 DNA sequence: TGTGCCAGCAGTATCGGGGGAGTCACTGAAGCTTTCTTT. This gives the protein CASSIGGVTEAFF.

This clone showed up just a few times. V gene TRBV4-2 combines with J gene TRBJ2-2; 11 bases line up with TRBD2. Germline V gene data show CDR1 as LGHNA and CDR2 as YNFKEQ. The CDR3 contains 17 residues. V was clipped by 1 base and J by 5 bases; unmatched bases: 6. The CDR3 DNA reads TGTGCCAGCAGCCAAGGTAGCGGGGGGGCCCGAACCGGGGAGCTGTTTTTT. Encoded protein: CASSQGSGGARTGELFF.

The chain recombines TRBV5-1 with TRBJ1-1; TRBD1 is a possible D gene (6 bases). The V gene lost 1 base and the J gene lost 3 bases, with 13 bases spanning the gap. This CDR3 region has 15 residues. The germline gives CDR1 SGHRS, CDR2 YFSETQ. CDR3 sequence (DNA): TGCGCCAGCAGCTTGTCCGGGGGCGTAGACACTGAAGCTTTCTTT. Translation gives CASSLSGGVDTEAFF.

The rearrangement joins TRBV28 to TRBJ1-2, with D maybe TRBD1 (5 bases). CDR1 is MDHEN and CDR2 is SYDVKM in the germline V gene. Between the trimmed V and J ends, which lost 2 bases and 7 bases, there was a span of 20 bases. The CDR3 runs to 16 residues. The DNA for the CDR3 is TGTGCCAGCAGTTTAAAGGGAGTATGGGGGACGAGTGGCTACACCTTC. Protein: CASSLKGVWGTSGYTF.

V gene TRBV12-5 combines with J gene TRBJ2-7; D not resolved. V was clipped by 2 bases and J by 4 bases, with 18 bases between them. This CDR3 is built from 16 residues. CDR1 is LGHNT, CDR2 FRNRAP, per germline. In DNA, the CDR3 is TGTGCTAGTGGTTTGAGTCTTGGGTCCGGGTGGTACGAGCAGTACTTC. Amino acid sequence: CASGLSLGSGWYEQYF.

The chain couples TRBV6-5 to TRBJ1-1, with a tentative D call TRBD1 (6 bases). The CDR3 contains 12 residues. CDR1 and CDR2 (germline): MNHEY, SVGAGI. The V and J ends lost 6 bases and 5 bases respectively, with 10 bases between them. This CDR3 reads CASSPGVTEAFF. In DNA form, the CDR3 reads TGTGCCAGCAGCCCAGGGGTTACTGAAGCTTTCTTT.

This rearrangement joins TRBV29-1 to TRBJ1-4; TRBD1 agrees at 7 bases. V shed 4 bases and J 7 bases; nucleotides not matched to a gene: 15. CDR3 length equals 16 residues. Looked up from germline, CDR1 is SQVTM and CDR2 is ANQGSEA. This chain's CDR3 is CSVGFLGRQGGEKLFF. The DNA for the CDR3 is TGCAGCGTTGGATTCTTGGGTCGGCAGGGGGGTGAAAAACTGTTTTTT. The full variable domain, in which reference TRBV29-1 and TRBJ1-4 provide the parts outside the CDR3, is SAVISQKPSRDICQRGTSLTIQCQVDSQVTMMFWYRQQPGQSLTLIATANQGSEATYESGFVIDKFPISRPNLTFSTLTVSNMSPEDSSIYLCSVGFLGRQGGEKLFFGSGTQLSVL.